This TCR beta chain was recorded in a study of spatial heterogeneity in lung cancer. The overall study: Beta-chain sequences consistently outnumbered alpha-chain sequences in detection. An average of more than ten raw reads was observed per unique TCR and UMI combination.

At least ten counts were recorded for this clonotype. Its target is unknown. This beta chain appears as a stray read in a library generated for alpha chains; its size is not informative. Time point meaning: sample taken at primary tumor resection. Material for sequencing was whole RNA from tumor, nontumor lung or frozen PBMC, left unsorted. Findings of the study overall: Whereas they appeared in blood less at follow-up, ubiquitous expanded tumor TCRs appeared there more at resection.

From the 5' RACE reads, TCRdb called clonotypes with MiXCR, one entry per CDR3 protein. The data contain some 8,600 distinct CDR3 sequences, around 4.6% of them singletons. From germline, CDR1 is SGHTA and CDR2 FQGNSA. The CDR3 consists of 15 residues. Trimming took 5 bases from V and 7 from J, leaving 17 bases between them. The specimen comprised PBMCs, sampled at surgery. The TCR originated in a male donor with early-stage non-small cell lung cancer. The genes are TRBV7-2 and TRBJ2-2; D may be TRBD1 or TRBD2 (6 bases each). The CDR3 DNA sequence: TGTGCCAGCAGCCTCCGGGGGCCCGGTGGCGGGGAGCTGTTTTTT. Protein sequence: CASSLRGPGGGELFF.